The clone carrying this TCR beta chain has at least ten counts. Its specificity is not known. RNA transcripts yielded amplified TCR beta CDR3 regions. Initially, a first-round RT-PCR of the TCR CDR3 employed the HTBI primer set. TCRdb reprocessed the multiplex PCR reads via MiXCR and lists one record per CDR3 protein. Here the sample spans a few hundred thousand distinct CDR3 sequences, roughly 15% being singletons. Pregnant or lactating patients were excluded, as were those with uncontrolled infection or other autoimmune disease. The sample originates from a study of T cells in Graves' hyperthyroidism and ophthalmopathy. Broader study findings: From stable hyperthyroidism, ophthalmopathy was separated by a 13 V-J model.

The TCR comes from a woman in her twenties or thirties with Graves' ophthalmopathy. Sequencing used blood.

Here the CDR3 DNA reads TGTGCCAGCACTGAGACCCGGGGCTTGACTAATGAAAAACTGTTTTTT. Amino acid sequence: CASTETRGLTNEKLFF. This chain links TRBV6-1 with TRBJ1-4; D is perhaps TRBD1 (5 bases). This CDR3 is 16 amino acids long. The ends were cut back, 7 bases at V and 2 bases at J, with 17 bases in the middle. From germline, CDR1 is MNHNS and CDR2 SASEGT.